This T cell receptor beta chain emerged from a study of EBV T-cell therapy then PD-1 blockade in nasopharyngeal carcinoma. Assay: immunoSEQ multiplex PCR; the TCRdb copy retains only in-frame clones and omits some. The sample includes approximately 23,000 clones, 70% to 85% of them seen just once. Concerning this clone itself: Its antigen is currently unknown.

Treatment: AdE1-LMPpoly-expanded autologous EBV-specific T-cell therapy followed by anti-PD-1 nivolumab. The sample consisted of CD8+ T cells from blood, taken at day -245 from a patient whose treatment included autologous EBV-specific T cells and nivolumab. The sequence came from a man between 35 and 55 years old with nasopharyngeal carcinoma.

The CDR3 sequence is CASSLALGQGRNTIYF. The CDR3 bases are TGTGCCAGCAGCTTAGCGCTTGGACAGGGGCGAAACACCATATATTTT. The genes are TRBV7-9 and TRBJ1-3; 9 bases are a match to TRBD1. V lost 0 bases, J lost 5 bases, and 5 bases stayed unmatched. From germline, CDR1 is SEHNR and CDR2 FQNEAQ (reference sequence). The CDR3 is made up of 16 amino acids.